The present entry profiles one TCR beta chain with its context. The data are from a study of radiotherapy plus CTLA-4 blockade in lung cancer. Sequencing was performed with immunoSEQ multiplex PCR; in TCRdb, only in-frame clones are kept and a portion is missing. The repertoire includes approximately 81,000 clones, more than 60% of them detected once, and 3% to 5% sits in the top ten. This clonotype was sampled from a human donor with non-small cell lung cancer who had a partial response to radiotherapy plus ipilimumab. Some clones in this sample may be carry-over from other donors' samples. Here the sequenced sample was peripheral blood, taken from a patient treated with radiotherapy plus ipilimumab.

The CDR3 DNA follows: TGCAGCGTCCCCGGGACAGGTGGATTCCGGCAGTACTTC. Protein sequence: CSVPGTGGFRQYF. This sequence joins TRBV29-1 and TRBJ2-7; 8 bases are a match to TRBD1. The V and J ends lost 6 bases and 9 bases, in that order; junction bases with no gene match: 13. The CDR3 is made up of 13 amino acids. Germline V gene lookup returns CDR1 SQVTM and CDR2 ANQGSEA.